This T cell receptor beta chain is from a study of blood T cell repertoires in COVID-19. Whole-study context: Acute and convalescent COVID-19 specimens originated in the United States, Italy and Spain. T cells, B-cell-depleted T cells, or PBMCs provided the cDNA or gDNA that served as material.

In the authors' methods: Estimated nucleated cell counts came from reference gene primer amplification. Generated by immunoSEQ multiplex PCR, the TCRdb table keeps only in-frame clones and is missing some. That table is the source of V, J and clone size, and D and trimming were worked out from the DNA. Of about 360,000 clones in the sample, about 86% were seen once. This CDR3 is built from 15 residues. In germline, CDR1 is LGHDT, CDR2 YNNKEL (reference sequence). Between the trimmed V and J ends, which lost 0 bases and 4 bases, there was a span of 10 bases. Patients of the Seattle cohort, enrolled during active infection, were followed longitudinally.

The V and J genes are TRBV3-1 (or the pseudogene TRBV3-2) and TRBJ1-5, with D uncertain. Sequencing was carried out using peripheral blood. This TCR came from a woman aged 55-69 years with COVID-19, enrolled during active disease. CDR3 region: CASSQDFYGNQPQHF. The CDR3 region has the DNA TGTGCCAGCAGCCAAGATTTTTACGGTAATCAGCCCCAGCATTTT.